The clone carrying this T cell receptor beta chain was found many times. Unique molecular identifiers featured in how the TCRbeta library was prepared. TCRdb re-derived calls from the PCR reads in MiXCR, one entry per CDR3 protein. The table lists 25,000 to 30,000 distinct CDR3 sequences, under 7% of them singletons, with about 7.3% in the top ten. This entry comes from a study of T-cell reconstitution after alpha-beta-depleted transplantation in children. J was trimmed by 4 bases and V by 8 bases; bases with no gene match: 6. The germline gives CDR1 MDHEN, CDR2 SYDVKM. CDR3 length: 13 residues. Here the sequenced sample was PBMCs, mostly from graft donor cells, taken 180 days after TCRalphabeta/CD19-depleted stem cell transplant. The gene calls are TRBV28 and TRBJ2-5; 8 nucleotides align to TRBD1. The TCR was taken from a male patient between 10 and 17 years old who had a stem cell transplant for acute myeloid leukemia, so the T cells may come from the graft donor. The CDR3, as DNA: TGTGCCAGCTTCGACAGGGGACGAGAGACCCAGTACTTC. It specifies CASFDRGRETQYF.